The 22 T cell receptor beta chains given below trace back to one sample, sequenced in a study of blood T cell repertoires in COVID-19. Produced via immunoSEQ multiplex PCR; TCRdb's table is partial and in-frame only. The sample records about 260,000 clones, over 80% being singletons. The sequencing input was PBMCs or T cells enriched from blood (not recorded which). The receptors come from a young woman with acute COVID-19.

This clone was recorded once. The chain recombines TRBV27 with TRBJ2-1; the match to TRBD2 covers 15 bases. V shed 2 bases, J shed 7 bases, and the junction held 9 bases outside the gene matches. Germline CDR1 and CDR2: MNHEY and SMNVEV (reference sequence). CDR3 length: 18 amino acids. In DNA, the CDR3 is TGTGCCAGCAGTTTACGGGGGGGGACTAGCGGGAGGAAGAATGAGCAGTTCTTC. It yields the protein CASSLRGGTSGRKNEQFF.

The chain employs TRBV5-5 and TRBJ2-7; possible D gene TRBD1, 5 bases. V was pared by 2 bases and J by 1 base, with 10 bases between. The CDR3 covers 14 residues. From germline, CDR1 is SGHKS and CDR2 YYEKEE (reference sequence). The CDR3 DNA reads TGTGCCAGCAGCTTCCTGACAGATTCCTACGAGCAGTACTTC. Translating gives CASSFLTDSYEQYF.

In its sample, this clone was seen once. The rearrangement links TRBV28 to TRBJ2-2, with D possibly matching TRBD1 (6 bases). Trimming left V 4 bases short and J 4 bases short, with 10 bases between. CDR1 MDHEN and CDR2 SYDVKM come from the germline V gene. The CDR3 runs to 14 residues. The DNA of the CDR3 is TGTGCCAGCAGTTCGGACAGATCCACCGGGGAGCTGTTTTTT. This gives the protein CASSSDRSTGELFF.

The V gene is TRBV18, the J gene TRBJ1-2; D gene uncertain. Trimming removed 3 bases at V and 7 bases at J, with 15 bases between. The germline V gene has CDR1 KGHSH and CDR2 LQKENI. The CDR3 totals 14 residues. CDR3 sequence (DNA): TGTGCCAGCTCACCTGATCAGGCACGCCCTGGCTACACCTTC. This encodes CASSPDQARPGYTF.

This chain connects TRBV25-1 to TRBJ2-3, with 11 bases matching TRBD2. Germline V gene lookup returns CDR1 MGHDK and CDR2 SYGVNS. The V and J ends lost 2 bases and 2 bases, in that order; junction bases with no gene match: 3. The CDR3 loop spans 16 amino acids. The CDR3 DNA is TGTGCCAGCAGTGAACCTAGCGGGAGGAACACAGATACGCAGTATTTT. Protein: CASSEPSGRNTDTQYF. The variable domain in full, completed from reference TRBV25-1 and TRBJ2-3, reads EADIYQTPRYLVIGTGKKITLECSQTMGHDKMYWYQQDPGMELHLIHYSYGVNSTEKGDLSSESTVSRIRTEHFPLTLESARPSHTSQYLCASSEPSGRNTDTQYFGPGTRLTVL.

The CDR3 bases are TGTGCCAGCAGCCTCACCGGGACCGGGGGAGTTGATACGCAGTATTTT. It specifies CASSLTGTGGVDTQYF. This chain joins TRBV7-3 and TRBJ2-3; perhaps TRBD2 as D (6 bases). The germline V gene encodes CDR1 SGHTA and CDR2 FQGTGA. V lost 5 bases to trimming and J lost 6 bases, with 21 bases between them. The CDR3 sequence is 16 residues long.

This sequence joins TRBV30 and TRBJ1-1; D call uncertain. The V end lost 0 bases, the J end lost 5 bases, and 19 bases lay between the germline ends. The CDR3 sequence is 16 residues long. The germline V gene has CDR1 GTSNPN and CDR2 SVGIG (reference sequence). CDR3 protein: CAWSVPVGRKRTEAFF. CDR3 nucleotides: TGTGCCTGGAGTGTCCCAGTGGGGAGGAAAAGAACTGAAGCTTTCTTT.

The chain couples TRBV3-1 (or the pseudogene TRBV3-2) to TRBJ1-4; D is unresolved. V was cut by 7 bases and J by 3 bases, with 15 bases left in between. CDR1 is LGHDT and CDR2 is YNNKEL in the germline V gene (reference sequence). The CDR3 extends over 15 amino acids. The CDR3 loop reads CASTPGGGPNEKLFF. The CDR3, as DNA: TGTGCCAGCACCCCCGGAGGTGGCCCTAATGAAAAACTGTTTTTT.

V gene TRBV4-2 combines with J gene TRBJ2-1; a weak D match, TRBD2 (5 bases). V gave up 4 bases and J gave up 8 bases, with 18 bases separating them. In germline, CDR1 is LGHNA, CDR2 YNFKEQ. CDR3 size: 15 residues. CDR3 sequence: CASSPSDLKGDEQFF. The CDR3 nucleotides are TGTGCCAGCAGCCCGTCGGACTTAAAGGGCGATGAGCAGTTCTTC.

To note about this clone: This sample also contains other DNA sequences that code for the same CDR3. V and J are TRBV18 and TRBJ2-7, with TRBD2 identical over 13 bases. V shed 3 bases, J shed 3 bases, and the junction held 2 bases outside the gene matches. CDR1 is KGHSH, CDR2 LQKENI, per germline. The CDR3 consists of 15 residues. For the CDR3, the DNA is TGTGCCAGCTCACCCGGGACTAGCGGGAACTACGAGCAGTACTTC. It codes for CASSPGTSGNYEQYF.

The chain links TRBV5-4 to TRBJ2-7; 7 bases map to TRBD2. J was trimmed by 5 bases and V by 4 bases; bases with no gene match: 9. Per the germline V gene, CDR1 is SGHNT and CDR2 is YYREEE (reference sequence). This CDR3 has 14 amino acids. The CDR3 is CASSRDSGGHEQYF. Written as DNA, the CDR3 is TGTGCCAGCAGCCGGGATTCGGGGGGTCACGAGCAGTACTTC.

This chain joins TRBV6-5 and TRBJ2-5; the D gene is possibly TRBD1 (5 bases). With 5 bases removed from V and 4 bases from J, the gap between germline ends came to 11 bases. There are 13 residues in the CDR3. Germline-derived CDR1 and CDR2 are MNHEY and SVGAGI. The CDR3 DNA reads as TGTGCCAGCAGTAGGGGCTGGGGAGAGACCCAGTACTTC. The encoded protein is CASSRGWGETQYF.

The chain employs TRBV28 and TRBJ1-1, with no clear D. Germline V gene data show CDR1 as MDHEN and CDR2 as SYDVKM. The V and J ends lost 3 bases and 0 bases respectively, with 14 bases between them. CDR3 length: 16 amino acids. The CDR3 DNA reads TGTGCCAGCAGTTTTCCCCCGGAGGATATGAACACTGAAGCTTTCTTT. It is translated as CASSFPPEDMNTEAFF.

V gene TRBV28 combines with J gene TRBJ1-5; 9 bases agree with TRBD1. Germline CDR1 and CDR2: MDHEN and SYDVKM. The CDR3 has 16 residues. The J segment lost 5 bases and the V segment lost 6 bases, leaving 11 bases of the junction unmatched. The CDR3 coding sequence is TGTGCCAGCAGGTGCCGGGACAGGGATACTTATCAGCCCCAGCATTTT. This translates into CASRCRDRDTYQPQHF.

This rearrangement joins TRBV5-1 to TRBJ2-1, with 10 bases identical to TRBD2. Germline-derived CDR1 and CDR2 are SGHRS and YFSETQ. The CDR3 has 15 residues. V lost 0 bases and J lost 9; bases outside the gene matches: 6. CDR3 DNA: TGCGCCAGCAGCTTGGAGCTAGCGGGAGACAGTGAGCAGTTCTTC. Translation gives CASSLELAGDSEQFF.

Worth noting for this clone: Distinct nucleotide sequences in the sample also encode this CDR3. The CDR3 sequence is CASSFLSGSAYEQYF. The CDR3 DNA sequence: TGTGCCAGCAGTTTCTTAAGCGGGAGTGCCTACGAGCAGTACTTC. V is TRBV28 and J is TRBJ2-7; TRBD2 aligns across 8 bases. The CDR3 has 15 amino acids. V lost 3 bases to trimming and J lost 2 bases; unmatched junction nucleotides: 6. The germline CDR1 and CDR2 sequences are MDHEN and SYDVKM.

This clone was counted a single time. The J gene is TRBJ2-2, the V gene TRBV29-1; 7 bases match TRBD2. CDR1 SQVTM and CDR2 ANQGSEA come from the germline V gene. The length of the CDR3 is 17 residues. J was trimmed by 0 bases and V by 6 bases; bases with no gene match: 13. CDR3 loop: CSVVTPLGGSNTGELFF. CDR3 bases: TGCAGCGTCGTGACACCTCTCGGGGGGTCGAACACCGGGGAGCTGTTTTTT.

This clone turned up a few times. In DNA, the CDR3 is TGTGCCAGCAGCCTGGGGGCTAGCGGGATCTACGAGCAGTACTTC. Protein product: CASSLGASGIYEQYF. This chain uses TRBV5-4 with TRBJ2-7, with TRBD2 matching 9 bases. Germline lookup yields CDR1 SGHNT and CDR2 YYREEE (reference sequence). The CDR3 covers 15 residues. Germline trimming cut 4 bases from V and 3 bases from J; bases unmatched to any gene: 8.

This chain uses TRBV9 with TRBJ2-3; a weak D match, TRBD2 (6 bases). Trimming took off 3 bases at V and 0 bases at J, with 14 bases between the two ends. The CDR3 is made up of 16 amino acids. Germline V gene lookup returns CDR1 SGDLS and CDR2 YYNGEE. DNA for the CDR3: TGTGCCAGCAGCGGATCGCTAGCGAGTAGCACAGATACGCAGTATTTT. This sequence encodes CASSGSLASSTDTQYF.

V is TRBV24-1 and J is TRBJ2-1; 9 bases are a match to TRBD2. After removal of 2 bases from V and 2 bases from J, the junction contained 12 bases not matched to a gene. The CDR3 spans 19 residues. In germline, CDR1 is KGHDR, CDR2 SFDVKD. CDR3 sequence (DNA): TGTGCCACCAGTGATTATGACATAGCGGGAGTTAAGCCCTACAATGAGCAGTTCTTC. It codes for CATSDYDIAGVKPYNEQFF.

The rearrangement links TRBV7-8 to TRBJ2-7; tentatively, D is TRBD2 (6 bases). CDR1 and CDR2 (germline): SGHVS, FQNEAQ. The V gene lost 7 bases and the J gene lost 0 bases, with 19 bases spanning the gap. The CDR3 has 16 amino acids. Here the CDR3 reads CASTLNGAGSSYEQYF. CDR3 nucleotide sequence: TGTGCCAGCACCCTAAACGGTGCGGGGAGCTCCTACGAGCAGTACTTC. The full variable domain, rest sourced from reference TRBV7-8 and TRBJ2-7, is GAGVSQSPRYKVAKRGQDVALRCDPISGHVSLFWYQQALGQGPEFLTYFQNEAQLDKSGLPSDRFFAERPEGSVSTLKIQRTQQEDSAVYLCASTLNGAGSSYEQYFGPGTRLTVT.

The chain is built from TRBV10-3 and TRBJ2-2, with unresolved D. Per the germline V gene, CDR1 is ENHRY and CDR2 is SYGVKD. V lost 5 bases, J lost 3 bases, and 13 bases lay in between. There are 15 residues in the CDR3. The CDR3 loop is CAISLRAQDTGELFF. The DNA of the CDR3 is TGTGCCATCAGTTTGCGCGCCCAGGACACCGGGGAGCTGTTTTTT.